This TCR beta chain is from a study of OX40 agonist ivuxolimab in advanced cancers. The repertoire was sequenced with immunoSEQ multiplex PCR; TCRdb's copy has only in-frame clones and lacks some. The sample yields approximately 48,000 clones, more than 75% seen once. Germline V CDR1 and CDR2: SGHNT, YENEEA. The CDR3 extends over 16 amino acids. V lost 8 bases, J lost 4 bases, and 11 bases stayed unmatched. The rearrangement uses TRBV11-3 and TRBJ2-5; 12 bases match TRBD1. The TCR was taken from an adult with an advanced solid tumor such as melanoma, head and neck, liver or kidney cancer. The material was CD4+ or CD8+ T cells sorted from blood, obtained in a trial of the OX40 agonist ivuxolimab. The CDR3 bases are TGTGCCAGCCGCGCCGGGACAGGGGGCGCGGGAGAGACCCAGTACTTC. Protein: CASRAGTGGAGETQYF.